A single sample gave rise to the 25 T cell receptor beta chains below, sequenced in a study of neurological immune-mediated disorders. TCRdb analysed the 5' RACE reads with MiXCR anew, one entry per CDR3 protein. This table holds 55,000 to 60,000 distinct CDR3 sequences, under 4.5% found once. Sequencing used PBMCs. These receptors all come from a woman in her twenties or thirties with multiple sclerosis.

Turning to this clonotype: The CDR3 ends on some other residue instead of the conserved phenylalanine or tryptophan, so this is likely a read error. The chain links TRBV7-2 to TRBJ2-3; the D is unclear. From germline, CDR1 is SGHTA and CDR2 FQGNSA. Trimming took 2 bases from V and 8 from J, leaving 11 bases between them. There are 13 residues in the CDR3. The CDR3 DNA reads TGTGCCAGCAGCTTACCTGCGACGGCTACGCAGTATAAT. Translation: CASSLPATATQYN.

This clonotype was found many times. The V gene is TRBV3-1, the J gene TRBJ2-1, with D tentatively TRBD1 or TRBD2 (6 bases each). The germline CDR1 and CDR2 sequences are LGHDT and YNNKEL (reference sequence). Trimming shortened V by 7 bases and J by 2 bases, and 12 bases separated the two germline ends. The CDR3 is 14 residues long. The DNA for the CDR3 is TGTGCCAGCACCGGTAGGGGGGCCTACAATGAGCAGTTCTTC. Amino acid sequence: CASTGRGAYNEQFF.

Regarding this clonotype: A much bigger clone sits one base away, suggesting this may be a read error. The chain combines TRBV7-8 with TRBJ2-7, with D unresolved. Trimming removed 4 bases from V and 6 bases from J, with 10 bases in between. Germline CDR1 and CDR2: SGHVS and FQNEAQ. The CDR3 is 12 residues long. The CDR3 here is CASSYNWVEQYF. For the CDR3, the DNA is TGTGCCAGCAGCTATAACTGGGTCGAGCAGTACTTC.

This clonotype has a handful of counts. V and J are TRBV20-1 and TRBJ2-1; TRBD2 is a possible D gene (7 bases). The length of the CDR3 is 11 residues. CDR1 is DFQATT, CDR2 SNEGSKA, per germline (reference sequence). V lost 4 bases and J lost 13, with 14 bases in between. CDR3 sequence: CSAKGGAKQFF. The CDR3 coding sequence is TGCAGTGCTAAAGGGGGGGCAAAACAGTTCTTC.

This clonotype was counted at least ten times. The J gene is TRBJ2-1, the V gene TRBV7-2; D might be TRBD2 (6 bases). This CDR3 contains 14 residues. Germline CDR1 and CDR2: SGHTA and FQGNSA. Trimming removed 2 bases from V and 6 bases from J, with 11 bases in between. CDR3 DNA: TGTGCCAGCAGCTTATTATTGGGGGGCAATGAGCAGTTCTTC. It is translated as CASSLLLGGNEQFF. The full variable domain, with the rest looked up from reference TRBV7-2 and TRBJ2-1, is GAGVSQSPSNKVTEKGKDVELRCDPISGHTALYWYRQSLGQGLEFLIYFQGNSAPDKSGLPSDRFSAERTGGSVSTLTIQRTQQEDSAVYLCASSLLLGGNEQFFGPGTRLTVL.

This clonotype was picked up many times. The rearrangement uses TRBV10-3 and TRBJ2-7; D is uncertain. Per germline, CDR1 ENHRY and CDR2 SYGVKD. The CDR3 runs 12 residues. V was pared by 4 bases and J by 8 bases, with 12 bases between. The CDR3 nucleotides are TGTGCCATCAGTGCCCCACAACCTAAGCAGTACTTC. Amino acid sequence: CAISAPQPKQYF.

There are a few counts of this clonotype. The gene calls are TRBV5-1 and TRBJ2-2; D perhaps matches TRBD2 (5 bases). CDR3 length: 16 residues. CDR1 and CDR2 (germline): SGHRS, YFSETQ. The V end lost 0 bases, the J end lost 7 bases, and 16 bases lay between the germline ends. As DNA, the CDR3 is TGCGCCAGCAGCTTGGAGCCGGGAACTTTGCTCGGGGAGCTGTTTTTT. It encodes CASSLEPGTLLGELFF. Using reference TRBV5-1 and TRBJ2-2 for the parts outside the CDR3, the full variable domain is KAGVTQTPRYLIKTRGQQVTLSCSPISGHRSVSWYQQTPGQGLQFLFEYFSETQRNKGNFPGRFSGRQFSNSRSEMNVSTLELGDSALYLCASSLEPGTLLGELFFGEGSRLTVL.

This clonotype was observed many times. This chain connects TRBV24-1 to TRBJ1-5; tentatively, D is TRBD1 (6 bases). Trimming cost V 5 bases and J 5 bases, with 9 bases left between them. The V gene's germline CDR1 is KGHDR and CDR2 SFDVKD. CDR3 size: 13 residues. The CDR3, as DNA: TGTGCCACCAGTGGCAGGGGCTATCAGCCCCAGCATTTT. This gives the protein CATSGRGYQPQHF.

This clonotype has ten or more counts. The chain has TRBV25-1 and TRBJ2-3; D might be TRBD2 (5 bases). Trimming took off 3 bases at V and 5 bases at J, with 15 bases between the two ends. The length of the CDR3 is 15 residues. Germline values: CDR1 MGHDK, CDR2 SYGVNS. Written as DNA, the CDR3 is TGTGCCAGCAGTGATAGTAAGCGAGGGCAAGATACGCAGTATTTT. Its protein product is CASSDSKRGQDTQYF.

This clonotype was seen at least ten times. The CDR3 DNA is TGCGCCAGCAGCTTGGGGGGAGGCAAGGAGACCCAGTACTTC. Its translation is CASSLGGGKETQYF. This rearrangement joins TRBV5-1 to TRBJ2-5; D might be TRBD2 (6 bases). CDR1 and CDR2 from the germline V gene are SGHRS and YFSETQ. V lost 0 bases, J lost 5 bases, and 11 bases lay in between. The CDR3 is made up of 14 amino acids. Drawing the rest from reference TRBV5-1 and TRBJ2-5, the complete variable domain is KAGVTQTPRYLIKTRGQQVTLSCSPISGHRSVSWYQQTPGQGLQFLFEYFSETQRNKGNFPGRFSGRQFSNSRSEMNVSTLELGDSALYLCASSLGGGKETQYFGPGTRLLVL.

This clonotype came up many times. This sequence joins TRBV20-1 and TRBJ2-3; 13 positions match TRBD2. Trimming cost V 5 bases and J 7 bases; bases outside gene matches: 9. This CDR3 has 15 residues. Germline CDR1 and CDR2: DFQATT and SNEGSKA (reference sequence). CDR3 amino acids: CSADGTSGEQNTQYF. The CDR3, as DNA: TGCAGTGCTGATGGGACTAGCGGGGAGCAAAATACGCAGTATTTT.

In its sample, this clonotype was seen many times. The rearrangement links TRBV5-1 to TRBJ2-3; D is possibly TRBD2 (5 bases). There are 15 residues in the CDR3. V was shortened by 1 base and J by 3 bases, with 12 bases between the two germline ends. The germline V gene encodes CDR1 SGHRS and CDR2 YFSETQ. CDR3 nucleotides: TGCGCCAGCAGCTTGCGCCCGGGCGGGACAGATACGCAGTATTTT. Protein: CASSLRPGGTDTQYF.

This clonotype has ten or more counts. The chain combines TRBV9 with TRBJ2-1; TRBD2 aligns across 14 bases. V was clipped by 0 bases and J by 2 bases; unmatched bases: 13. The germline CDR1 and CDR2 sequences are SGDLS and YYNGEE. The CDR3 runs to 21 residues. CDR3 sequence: CASSVGIVPGLAGATYNEQFF. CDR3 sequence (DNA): TGTGCCAGCAGCGTAGGCATCGTCCCGGGACTAGCGGGGGCCACCTACAATGAGCAGTTCTTC.

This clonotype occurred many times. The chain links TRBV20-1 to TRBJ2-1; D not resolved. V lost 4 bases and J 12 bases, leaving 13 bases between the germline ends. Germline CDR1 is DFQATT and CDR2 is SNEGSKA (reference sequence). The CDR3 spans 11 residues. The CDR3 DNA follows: TGCAGTGCTAAAGGGCCGGGTCGGCAGTTCTTC. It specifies CSAKGPGRQFF.

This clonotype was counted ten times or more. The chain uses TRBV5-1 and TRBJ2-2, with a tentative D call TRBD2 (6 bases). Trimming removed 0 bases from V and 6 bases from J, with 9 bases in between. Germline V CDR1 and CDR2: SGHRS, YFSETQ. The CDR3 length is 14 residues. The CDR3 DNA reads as TGCGCCAGCAGCTTGGTTGGCGGGGCCGGGGAGCTGTTTTTT. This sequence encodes CASSLVGGAGELFF.

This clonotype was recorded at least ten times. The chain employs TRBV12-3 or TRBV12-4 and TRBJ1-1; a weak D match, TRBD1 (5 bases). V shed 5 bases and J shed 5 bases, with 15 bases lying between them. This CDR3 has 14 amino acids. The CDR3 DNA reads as TGTGCCAGCAGTGCCCACAGGTTGGATACTGAAGCTTTCTTT. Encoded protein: CASSAHRLDTEAFF.

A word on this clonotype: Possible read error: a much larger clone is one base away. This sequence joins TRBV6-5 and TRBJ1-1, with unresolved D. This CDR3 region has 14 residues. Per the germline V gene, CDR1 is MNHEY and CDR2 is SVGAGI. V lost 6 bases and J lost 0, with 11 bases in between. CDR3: CASRTQRMNTEAFF. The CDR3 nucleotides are TGTGCCAGCAGGACCCAGAGAATGAACACTGAAGCTTTCTTT.

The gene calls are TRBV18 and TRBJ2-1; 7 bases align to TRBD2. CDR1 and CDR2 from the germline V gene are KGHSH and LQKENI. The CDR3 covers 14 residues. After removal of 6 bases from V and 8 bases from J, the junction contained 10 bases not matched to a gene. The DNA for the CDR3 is TGTGCCAGCTCCCTCAGCGGGGTCGGGGATGAGCAGTTCTTC. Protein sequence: CASSLSGVGDEQFF.

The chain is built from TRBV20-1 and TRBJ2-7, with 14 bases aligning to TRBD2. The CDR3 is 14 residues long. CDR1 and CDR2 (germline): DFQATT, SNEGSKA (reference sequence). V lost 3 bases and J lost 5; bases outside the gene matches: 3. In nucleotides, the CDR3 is TGCAGTGCTAGGGGACTAGCGGGAGTTGACGAGCAGTACTTC. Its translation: CSARGLAGVDEQYF.

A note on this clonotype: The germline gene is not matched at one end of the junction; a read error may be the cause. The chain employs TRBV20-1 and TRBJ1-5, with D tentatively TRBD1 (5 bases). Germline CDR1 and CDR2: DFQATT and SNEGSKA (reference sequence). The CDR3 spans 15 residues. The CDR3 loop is CSARGGQGGTQPQNF. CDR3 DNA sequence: TGCAGTGCTAGAGGTGGGCAGGGAGGTACTCAGCCCCAGAATTTT.

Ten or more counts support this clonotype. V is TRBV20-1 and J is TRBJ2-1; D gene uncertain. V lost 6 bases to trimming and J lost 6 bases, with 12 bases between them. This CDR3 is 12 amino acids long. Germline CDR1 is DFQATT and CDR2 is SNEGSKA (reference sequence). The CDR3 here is CSARGMGNEQFF. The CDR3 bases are TGCAGTGCCCGTGGAATGGGCAATGAGCAGTTCTTC.

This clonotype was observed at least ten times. The chain's CDR3 is CASSLSSGNNEQFF. The CDR3 DNA is TGTGCCAGCAGTTTATCTTCGGGGAACAATGAGCAGTTCTTC. The J gene is TRBJ2-1, the V gene TRBV27, with D possibly being TRBD2 (5 bases). Germline V gene data show CDR1 as MNHEY and CDR2 as SMNVEV (reference sequence). The CDR3 runs to 14 residues. Trimming pared 0 bases from V and 5 bases from J, leaving 8 bases between.

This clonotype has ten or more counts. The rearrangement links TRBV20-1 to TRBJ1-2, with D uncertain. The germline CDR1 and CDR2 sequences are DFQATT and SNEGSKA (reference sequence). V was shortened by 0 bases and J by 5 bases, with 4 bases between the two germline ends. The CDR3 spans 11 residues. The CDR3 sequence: CSARDQYGYTF. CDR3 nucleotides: TGCAGTGCTAGAGATCAGTATGGCTACACCTTC.

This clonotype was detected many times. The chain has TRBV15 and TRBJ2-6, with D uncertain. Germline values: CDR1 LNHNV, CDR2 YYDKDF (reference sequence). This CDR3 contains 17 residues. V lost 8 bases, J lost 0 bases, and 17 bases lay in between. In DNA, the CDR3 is TGTGCCACCTCAGGTTACTCCGAGACCTCTGGGGCCAACGTCCTGACTTTC. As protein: CATSGYSETSGANVLTF.

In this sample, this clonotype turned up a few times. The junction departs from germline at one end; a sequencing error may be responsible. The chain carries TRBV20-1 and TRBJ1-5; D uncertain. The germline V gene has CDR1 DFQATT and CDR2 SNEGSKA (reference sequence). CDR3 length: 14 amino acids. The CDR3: CSARGSGESQPQNF. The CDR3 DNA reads TGCAGTGCTAGAGGGAGCGGGGAAAGTCAGCCCCAGAATTTT.